The text below deals with one T cell receptor (beta chain). The antigen is not known. Sequencing was at deep level. TCRdb's copy holds only in-frame clones and misses some; the assay was immunoSEQ multiplex PCR. Of roughly 2.5 million clones in the sample, around nine tenths were seen once. Germline V gene lookup returns CDR1 GTSNPN and CDR2 SVGIG (reference sequence). The CDR3 is made up of 14 amino acids. The J segment lost 7 bases and the V segment lost 3 bases, leaving 1 base of the junction unmatched. This specimen belongs to a study of shared clonotypes between healthy human individuals. Study-wide context: The plates for each donor numbered three CD4 naive, three CD4 memory, two CD8 naive and one CD8 memory.

Regarding the study as a whole: Since donors were few, the genetic and exposure-history diversity represented was limited.

J is TRBJ1-6 and V is TRBV30; 12 bases match TRBD1. The TCR sequence derives from a man aged 18 to 29 in good health. Sequenced: naive CD4+ T cells sorted from blood. Stated subset: CD45RA+ positively selected. In DNA form, the CDR3 reads TGTGCCTGGAGAGGGACAGGGGGCAATTCACCCCTCCACTTT. Amino acids: CAWRGTGGNSPLHF.